This T cell receptor beta chain derives from a study of CD8 T cells in Susac syndrome. Across the whole study: When their blood was taken, the Susac syndrome patients had either not yet had any therapy, were taking corticosteroids, or were taking intravenous immunoglobulin alone.

The TEMRA cells underwent FACS enrichment, while the CD8+ and CD4+ T cells underwent negative isolation. The count of this clonotype is one. After extraction with the RNeasy kit, roughly 0.45 to 1 ug of the RNA was reverse transcribed using random hexamers. TCRdb reanalysed the immunoSEQ multiplex PCR reads using MiXCR and keeps one entry per CDR3 protein. The sample shows 95,000 to 150,000 distinct CDR3 sequences, over 85% of them seen only once. The ends were cut back, 1 base at V and 3 bases at J, with 13 bases in the middle. The CDR3 extends over 16 amino acids. Germline loops: CDR1 MNHNS, CDR2 SASEGT.

The clonotype originates from a human donor with Susac syndrome. The sequenced material came from CD8+ T cells from PBMCs. V gene TRBV6-1 combines with J gene TRBJ1-5; D possibly corresponds to TRBD1 (6 bases). CDR3 loop: CASSEEVGAPNQPQHF. The CDR3 DNA sequence: TGTGCCAGCAGTGAAGAAGTGGGGGCCCCCAATCAGCCCCAGCATTTT.